The 5 T cell receptor beta chains below were found in one sample sequenced in a study of CD8 T cells in ankylosing spondylitis. TCRdb reprocessed the 5' RACE reads with MiXCR, giving one entry per CDR3 protein. Here the sample spans 470,000 or so distinct CDR3 sequences, 20% to 30% being singletons. Study-wide points: Ankylosing spondylitis blood seemed to carry a telltale TCR beta motif made of roughly 8 highly homologous variants.

Which antigens these TCRs recognize remains unknown. Sequencing was done on a sample of blood, either unsorted or a sorted T cell fraction (not recorded which). Every receptor here comes from a male donor with ankylosing spondylitis.

CDR3 residues: CASPTGTSGREDRYNEQFF. The CDR3 DNA follows: TGTGCCAGCCCGACCGGGACTAGCGGGAGGGAAGACCGCTACAATGAGCAGTTCTTC. This chain joins TRBV24-1 and TRBJ2-1; 16 nucleotides match TRBD2. CDR3 length: 19 amino acids. Losses at the gene ends were 11 bases for V and 3 bases for J; bases not matched to a gene: 15. CDR1 and CDR2 from the germline V gene are KGHDR and SFDVKD.

The chain carries TRBV20-1 and TRBJ1-2; D call uncertain. Trimming stripped 3 bases from V and 4 bases from J, with 6 bases between. Germline V CDR1 and CDR2: DFQATT, SNEGSKA (reference sequence). The CDR3 has 11 amino acids. The CDR3 is CSARSLYGYTF. CDR3 sequence (DNA): TGCAGTGCTAGGAGTCTCTATGGCTACACCTTC.

This clonotype turned up a few times. The rearrangement links TRBV12-3 or TRBV12-4 to TRBJ1-1; D is unclear. CDR3 length equals 12 residues. The V end lost 3 bases, the J end lost 12 bases, and 14 bases lay between the germline ends. As DNA, the CDR3 is TGTGCCAGCAGTTTTGGGCCTTCAGGAACTTTCTTT. Protein product: CASSFGPSGTFF.

This clonotype has a handful of counts. The chain joins TRBV5-6 to TRBJ1-2; D possibly corresponds to TRBD1 (5 bases). V was shortened by 6 bases and J by 8 bases, with 20 bases between the two germline ends. CDR1 is SGHDT, CDR2 YYEEEE, per germline. The CDR3 runs to 14 residues. As DNA, the CDR3 is TGTGCCAGCACTAGGACAAATCTCTATGAAGGCTACACCTTC. It encodes CASTRTNLYEGYTF.

This clonotype was seen a handful of times. The chain employs TRBV20-1 and TRBJ2-1, with TRBD2 matching over 11 bases. CDR1 and CDR2 (germline): DFQATT, SNEGSKA (reference sequence). The CDR3 sequence is 17 residues long. Trimming at V came to 3 bases and at J to 1 base, leaving 8 bases not matched to a gene. The CDR3 coding sequence is TGCAGTGCTAGGGGACTAGCGGCCGTAGGATCCTACAATGAGCAGTTCTTC. Translated: CSARGLAAVGSYNEQFF.